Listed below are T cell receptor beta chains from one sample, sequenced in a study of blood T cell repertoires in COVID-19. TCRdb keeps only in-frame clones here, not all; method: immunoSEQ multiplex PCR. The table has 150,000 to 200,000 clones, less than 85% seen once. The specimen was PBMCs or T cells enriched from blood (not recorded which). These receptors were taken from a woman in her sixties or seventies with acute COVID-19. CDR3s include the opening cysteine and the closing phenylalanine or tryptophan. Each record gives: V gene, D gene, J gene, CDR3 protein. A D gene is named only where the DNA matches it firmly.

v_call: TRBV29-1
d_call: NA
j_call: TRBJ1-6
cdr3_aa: CSVEEGVIIHF

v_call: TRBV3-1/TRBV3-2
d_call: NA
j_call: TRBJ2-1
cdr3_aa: CASSHVDEQFF

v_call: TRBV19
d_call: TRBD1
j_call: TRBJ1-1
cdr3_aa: CASSIGGFRGRGATEAFF

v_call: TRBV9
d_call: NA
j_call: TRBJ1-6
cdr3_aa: CASSVRGNNSPLHF

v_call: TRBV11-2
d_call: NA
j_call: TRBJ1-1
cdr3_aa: CASSLFQGNEAFF

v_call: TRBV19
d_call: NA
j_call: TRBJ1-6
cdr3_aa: CASSIGTENSPLHF

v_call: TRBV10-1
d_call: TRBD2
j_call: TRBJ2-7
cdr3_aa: CASSSGSLYEQYF

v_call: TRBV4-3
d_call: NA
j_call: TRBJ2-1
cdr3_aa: CASSQVGGAVNNEQFF

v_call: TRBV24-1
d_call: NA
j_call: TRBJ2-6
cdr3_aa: CATSDSGRTNVLTF

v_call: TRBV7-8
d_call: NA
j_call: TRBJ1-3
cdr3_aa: CASTDSAGNTIYF

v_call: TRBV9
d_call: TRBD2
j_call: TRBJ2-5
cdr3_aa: CASSVASVAGASGTQETQYF

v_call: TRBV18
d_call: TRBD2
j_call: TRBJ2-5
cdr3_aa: CASSPADPGLGGETQYF

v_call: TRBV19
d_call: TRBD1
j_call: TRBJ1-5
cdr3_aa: CASSTQTGTGGNQPQHF

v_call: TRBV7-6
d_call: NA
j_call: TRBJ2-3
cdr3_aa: CASSSPSSTDTQYF

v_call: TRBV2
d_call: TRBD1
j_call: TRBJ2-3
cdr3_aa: CASSLTGGRADTQYF

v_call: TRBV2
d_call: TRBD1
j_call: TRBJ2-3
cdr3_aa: CASTTGGMFADTQYF

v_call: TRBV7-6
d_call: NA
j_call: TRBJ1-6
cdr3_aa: CASSASGIGNSPLHF

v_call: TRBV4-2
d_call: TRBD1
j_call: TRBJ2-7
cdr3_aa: CASSLLLAGQGGEQYF

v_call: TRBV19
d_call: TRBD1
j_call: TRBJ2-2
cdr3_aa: CASSPPGQGNTGELFF

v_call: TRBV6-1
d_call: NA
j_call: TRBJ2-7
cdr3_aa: CASSEKQGHEQYF

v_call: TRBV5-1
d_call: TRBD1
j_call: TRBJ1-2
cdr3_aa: CASSWTGQNYGYTF

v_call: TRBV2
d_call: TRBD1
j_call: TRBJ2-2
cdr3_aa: CASSPKGATGELFF

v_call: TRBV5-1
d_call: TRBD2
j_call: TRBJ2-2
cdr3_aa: CASSGEGSPASGRAGELFF

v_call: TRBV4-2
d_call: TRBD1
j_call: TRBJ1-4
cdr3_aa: CASNMGQSNEKLFF

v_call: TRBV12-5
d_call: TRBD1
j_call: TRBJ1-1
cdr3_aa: CASGLNRGTEAFF

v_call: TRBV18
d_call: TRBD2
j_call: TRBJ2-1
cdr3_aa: CASSPFPTSGGRNEQFF

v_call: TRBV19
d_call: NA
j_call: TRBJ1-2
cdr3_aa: CASSISQASSYTF

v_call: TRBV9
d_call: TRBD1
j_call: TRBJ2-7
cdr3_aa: CASSPQRGTGHYEQYF

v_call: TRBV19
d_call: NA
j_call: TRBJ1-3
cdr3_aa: CASRTGGAGNTIYF

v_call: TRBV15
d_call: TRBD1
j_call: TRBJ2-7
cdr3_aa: CATSRGTGGYEQYF

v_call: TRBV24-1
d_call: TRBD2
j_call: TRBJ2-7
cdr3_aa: CATSDLSQGGYEQYF

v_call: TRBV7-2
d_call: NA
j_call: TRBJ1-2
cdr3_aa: CASSLAWGGSYGYTF

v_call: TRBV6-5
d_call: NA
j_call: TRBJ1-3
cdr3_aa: CASSSSQTGNTIYF

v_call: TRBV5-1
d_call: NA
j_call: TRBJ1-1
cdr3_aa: CASNTGMNTEAFF

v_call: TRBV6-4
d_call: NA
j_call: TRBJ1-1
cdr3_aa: CASRERGMNTEAFF

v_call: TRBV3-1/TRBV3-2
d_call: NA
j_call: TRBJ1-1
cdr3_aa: CASSPLALLWTEAFF

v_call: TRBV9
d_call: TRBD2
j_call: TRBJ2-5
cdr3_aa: CASSVGMLAGGRETQYF

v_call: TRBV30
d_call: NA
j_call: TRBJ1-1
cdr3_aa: CAWSTGPPGAEAFF

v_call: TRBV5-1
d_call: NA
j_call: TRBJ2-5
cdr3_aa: CASSLAGQAGETQYF

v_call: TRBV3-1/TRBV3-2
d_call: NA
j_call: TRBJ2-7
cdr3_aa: CASSRPMGSGYSGYEQYF

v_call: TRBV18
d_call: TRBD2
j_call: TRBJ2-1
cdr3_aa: CASSPRLAGKDPNEQFF

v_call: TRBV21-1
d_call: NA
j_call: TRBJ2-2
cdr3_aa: CASSRASGTPNRELFF

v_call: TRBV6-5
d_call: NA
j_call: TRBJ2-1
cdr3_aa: CASRSSVVEQFF

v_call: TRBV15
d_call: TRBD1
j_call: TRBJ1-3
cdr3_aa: CATSRDRQGLSGNTIYF

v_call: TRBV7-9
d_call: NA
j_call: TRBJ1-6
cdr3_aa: CASSPGDIRNSPLHF

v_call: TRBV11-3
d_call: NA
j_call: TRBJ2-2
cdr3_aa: CASSAEGYRGGATGELFF

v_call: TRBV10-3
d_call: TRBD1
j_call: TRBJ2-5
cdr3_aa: CAISESDFGTGAQTQYF

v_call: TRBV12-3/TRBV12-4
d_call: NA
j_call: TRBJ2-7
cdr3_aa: CASSFLPLYEQYF

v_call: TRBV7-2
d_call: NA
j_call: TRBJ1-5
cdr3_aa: CASSLWGRANQPQHF

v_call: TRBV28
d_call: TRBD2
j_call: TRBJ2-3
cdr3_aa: CASSFGLADPSTDTQYF

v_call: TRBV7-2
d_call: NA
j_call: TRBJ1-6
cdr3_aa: CASSTIQGGNSPLHF

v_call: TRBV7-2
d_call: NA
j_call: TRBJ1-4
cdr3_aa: CASSFRSDEKLFF

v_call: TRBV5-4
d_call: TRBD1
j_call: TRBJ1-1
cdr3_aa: CASSLEQGLASEAFF

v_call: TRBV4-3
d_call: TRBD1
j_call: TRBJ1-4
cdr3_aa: CASSQALFQGVGEKLFF